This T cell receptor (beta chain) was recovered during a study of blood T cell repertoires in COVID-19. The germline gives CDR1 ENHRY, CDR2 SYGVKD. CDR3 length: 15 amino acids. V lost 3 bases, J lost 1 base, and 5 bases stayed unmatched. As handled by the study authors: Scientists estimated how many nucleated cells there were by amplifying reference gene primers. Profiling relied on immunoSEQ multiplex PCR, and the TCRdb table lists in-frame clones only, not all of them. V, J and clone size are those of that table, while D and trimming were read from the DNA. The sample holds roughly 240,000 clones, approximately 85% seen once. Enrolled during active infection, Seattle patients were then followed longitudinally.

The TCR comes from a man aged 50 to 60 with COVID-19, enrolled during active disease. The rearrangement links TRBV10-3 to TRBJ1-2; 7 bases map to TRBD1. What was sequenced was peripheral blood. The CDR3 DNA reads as TGTGCCATCAGTGAAGGGACAGAACTTAACTATGGCTACACCTTC. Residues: CAISEGTELNYGYTF.